This paragraph covers one T cell receptor (beta chain) sequence. The data are from a study of blood T cell repertoires in COVID-19. The assay was immunoSEQ multiplex PCR, and TCRdb's table has in-frame clones only and misses some. The data contain fewer than 400,000 clones, more than 70% of them singletons. Germline V gene sequence: CDR1 SGHKS, CDR2 YYEKEE (reference sequence). The ends were cut back, 4 bases at V and 4 bases at J, with 17 bases in the middle. CDR3 length equals 15 residues. The chain joins TRBV5-5 to TRBJ2-5, with a tentative D call TRBD2 (6 bases). Sequencing was performed on peripheral blood. The origin of this receptor is a man under 40 with active or convalescent COVID-19. CDR3 amino acids: CASSRDFLERETQYF. The CDR3 coding sequence is TGTGCCAGCAGCCGGGACTTCTTAGAACGAGAGACCCAGTACTTC.